This T cell receptor (beta chain) was recorded in a study of tumor-infiltrating lymphocytes in primary liver carcinoma. Remarks on this clonotype: The antigen remains unidentified. At one end, the junction sequence differs from germline, possibly due to a read error.

Germline CDR1 and CDR2: MNHNS and SASEGT. This CDR3 has 14 residues. The investigators made TCR beta cDNA from approximately 500 ng total RNA, using a constant-region primer. Amplification in three nested multiplex PCR rounds with slightly modified ARM-PCR gave rise to TCR beta libraries. The first two PCR rounds, roughly 9 cycles each, used TRBV1-TRBV30 forward primers and a C-beta reverse primer. Each CDR3 protein is one row after TCRdb ran MiXCR on the multiplex PCR reads. The sample yields hundreds of thousands of distinct CDR3 sequences, roughly 60% seen once. Blood RNA came from unsorted whole blood; germline DNA was also extracted. The authors collected roughly 4.1 milliliters of peripheral blood before surgery. Whole-study findings and limits: Whereas tumor region pairs overlapped more, tumor-adjacent and tumor-blood pairs overlapped less.

The V call is TRBV6-1, the J call TRBJ2-2; D remains ambiguous. The TCR sequence derives from a woman aged 25-40 years with primary liver carcinoma and hepatitis B virus infection. The sequencing sample was made of peripheral blood. CDR3 bases: TGTGCCAGCAGTGGATCTTCCGTCGGTTATGTGCTGCTTTTT. Encoded protein: CASSGSSVGYVLLF.